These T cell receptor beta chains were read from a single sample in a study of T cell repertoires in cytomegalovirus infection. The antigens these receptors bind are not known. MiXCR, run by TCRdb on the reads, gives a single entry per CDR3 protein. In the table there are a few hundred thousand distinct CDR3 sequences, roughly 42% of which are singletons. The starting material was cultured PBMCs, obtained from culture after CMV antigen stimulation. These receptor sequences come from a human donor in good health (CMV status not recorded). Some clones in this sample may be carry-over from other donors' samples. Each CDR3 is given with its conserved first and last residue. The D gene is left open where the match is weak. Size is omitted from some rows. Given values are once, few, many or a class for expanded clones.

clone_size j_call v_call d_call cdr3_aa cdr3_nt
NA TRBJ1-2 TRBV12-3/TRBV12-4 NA CASTPGRRAPFGYTF TGTGCCAGCACTCCGGGGCGGAGGGCACCTTTTGGCTACACCTTC
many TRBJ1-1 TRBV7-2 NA CASSSLGMMNTEAFF TGTGCCAGCAGCTCACTGGGAATGATGAACACTGAAGCTTTCTTT
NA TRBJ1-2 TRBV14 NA CASSQERAPTDGYTF TGTGCCAGCAGCCAAGAAAGGGCCCCGACGGATGGCTACACCTTC
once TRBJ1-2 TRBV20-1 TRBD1 CSPQGAGYGYTF TGCAGTCCACAGGGGGCCGGCTATGGCTACACCTTC
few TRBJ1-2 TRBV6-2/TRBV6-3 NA CASQGDGYGYTF TGTGCCAGCCAAGGGGACGGCTATGGCTACACCTTC
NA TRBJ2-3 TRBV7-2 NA CASSLAWSQVTDTQYF TGTGCCAGCAGCTTAGCGTGGTCCCAGGTTACGGATACGCAGTATTTT
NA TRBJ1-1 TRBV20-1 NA CSAPGASSNTEAFF TGCAGTGCTCCCGGGGCCAGTTCGAACACTGAAGCTTTCTTT
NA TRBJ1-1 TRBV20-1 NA CSARDFYLGDTEAFF TGCAGTGCTAGAGATTTTTATTTAGGGGACACTGAAGCTTTCTTT
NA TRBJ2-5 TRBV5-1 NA CASSPGTGSGAQYF TGCGCCAGCAGCCCTGGGACGGGCAGTGGGGCCCAGTACTTC
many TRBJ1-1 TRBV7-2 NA CASSFTTNTEAFF TGTGCCAGCAGCTTTACCACGAACACTGAAGCTTTCTTT
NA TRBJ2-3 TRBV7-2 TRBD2 CASSSLVTSGGFYSTDTQYF TGTGCCAGCAGCTCCTTAGTTACTAGCGGGGGATTCTATAGCACAGATACGCAGTATTTT
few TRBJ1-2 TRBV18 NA CASSPPAGYYGYTF TGTGCCAGCTCACCACCAGCAGGGTACTATGGCTACACCTTC
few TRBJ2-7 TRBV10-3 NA CAISDTGRHYEQYF TGTGCCATCAGTGACACGGGACGGCACTACGAGCAGTACTTC
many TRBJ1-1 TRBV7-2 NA CASSRRRGLAEAFF TGTGCCAGCAGTCGAAGGCGAGGGCTGGCTGAAGCTTTCTTT